These 12 T cell receptor beta chains were all obtained from the same sample, sequenced in a study of identical twins. TCRdb itself ran the 5' RACE reads through MiXCR, one entry per CDR3 protein. This sample carries a few hundred thousand distinct CDR3 sequences, 24% of them seen once, and the ten largest clones take roughly 3%. The same data also went into a second study, on T cells expressing NK-cell markers.

Sequences were obtained from CD4+ T cells sorted from blood. These receptors originate from a woman under 30 in good health.

This clonotype was seen a few times. This chain links TRBV29-1 with TRBJ1-4, with unresolved D. This CDR3 contains 12 residues. With 7 bases removed from V and 4 bases from J, the gap between germline ends came to 10 bases. From germline, CDR1 is SQVTM and CDR2 ANQGSEA. The CDR3 loop reads CSAGWSNEKLFF. CDR3 coding DNA: TGCAGCGCCGGCTGGAGTAATGAAAAACTGTTTTTT.

This clonotype has more than one count but fewer than ten. This rearrangement joins TRBV20-1 to TRBJ2-1, with 12 bases that match TRBD2. Germline CDR1 DFQATT, CDR2 SNEGSKA (reference sequence). The CDR3 totals 16 residues. The junction had 5 bases not matched to a gene; V was cut back by 1 base and J by 4 bases. The CDR3 bases are TGCAGTGCTAGAGTGAGGACTAGCGGGGAGTACAATGAGCAGTTCTTC. Translated, it gives CSARVRTSGEYNEQFF.

The chain carries TRBV20-1 and TRBJ2-2; D remains unclear. The CDR3 sequence is 13 residues long. Germline CDR1 DFQATT, CDR2 SNEGSKA (reference sequence). The ends were cut back, 1 base at V and 1 base at J, with 4 bases in the middle. For the CDR3, the DNA is TGCAGTGCTAGAGTCGTGAACACCGGGGAGCTGTTTTTT. It yields the protein CSARVVNTGELFF.

The chain recombines TRBV6-2 or TRBV6-3 with TRBJ2-7, with D perhaps matching TRBD1 (6 bases). This CDR3 spans 11 amino acids. The V gene's germline CDR1 is MNHEY and CDR2 SVGEGT. V shed 6 bases and J shed 9 bases, with 12 bases lying between them. The CDR3 reads CASRARQVQYF. The CDR3, as DNA: TGTGCCAGCAGAGCTAGACAGGTGCAGTACTTC.

The CDR3 DNA is TGTGCCGTCTCCGCAGGGCGCACAGATACGCAGTATTTT. This gives the protein CAVSAGRTDTQYF. The V gene is TRBV10-3, the J gene TRBJ2-3, with D possibly being TRBD1 (5 bases). The CDR3 contains 13 residues. The ends were cut back, 11 bases at V and 1 base at J, with 13 bases in the middle. Germline V CDR1 and CDR2: ENHRY, SYGVKD.

This clonotype was counted a few times. The rearrangement links TRBV29-1 to TRBJ2-1; D gene uncertain. Trimming left V 7 bases short and J 9 bases short, with 13 bases between. The CDR3 consists of 11 residues. CDR1 and CDR2 (germline): SQVTM, ANQGSEA. The CDR3 loop is CSAASTTEQFF. CDR3 sequence (DNA): TGCAGCGCTGCCTCTACGACTGAGCAGTTCTTC.

This chain uses TRBV9 with TRBJ2-5; maybe TRBD2 (6 bases). V was clipped by 7 bases and J by 4 bases, with 23 bases between them. There are 16 residues in the CDR3. The germline V gene has CDR1 SGDLS and CDR2 YYNGEE. The CDR3 DNA is TGTGCCAGCTCACGAGGAGGGGTACAGAGGGCAGAGACCCAGTACTTC. It is translated as CASSRGGVQRAETQYF.

V and J are TRBV6-1 and TRBJ2-7; D is unresolved. CDR1 is MNHNS, CDR2 SASEGT, per germline. The CDR3 has 11 amino acids. V dropped 7 bases and J dropped 2 bases, with 6 bases sitting between them. CDR3 sequence: CASIETYEQYF. DNA for the CDR3: TGTGCCAGCATCGAAACCTACGAGCAGTACTTC.

The chain couples TRBV12-3 or TRBV12-4 to TRBJ2-3; D perhaps matches TRBD1 (6 bases). The CDR3 runs to 13 residues. V was trimmed by 7 bases and J by 4 bases, leaving 12 bases between them. The CDR3 is CASTRYRADTQYF. The CDR3 nucleotides read TGTGCCAGCACCCGATACAGGGCAGATACGCAGTATTTT.

This clonotype was seen more than once but under ten times. V gene TRBV5-1 combines with J gene TRBJ1-4, with D possibly matching TRBD1 (6 bases). The CDR3 runs 15 residues. With 6 bases removed from V and 7 bases from J, the gap between germline ends came to 19 bases. The germline gives CDR1 SGHRS, CDR2 YFSETQ. Written as DNA, the CDR3 is TGCGCCAGCACCCCGCAACAGGGTCGGGTTGAAAAACTGTTTTTT. Amino acid sequence: CASTPQQGRVEKLFF.

This sequence joins TRBV20-1 and TRBJ2-1, with a weak D call TRBD1 (5 bases). The germline V and J ends were trimmed by 5 bases and 0 bases, with 14 bases remaining between them. From germline, CDR1 is DFQATT and CDR2 SNEGSKA (reference sequence). The CDR3 totals 15 residues. DNA of the CDR3: TGCAGTGCTTTACCAGGGCTAGTCTCCTACAATGAGCAGTTCTTC. Amino acid sequence: CSALPGLVSYNEQFF.

The sample holds a few counts of this clonotype. The rearrangement links TRBV29-1 to TRBJ2-3; TRBD1 matches at 11 bases. V trimming: 7 bases; J trimming: 4 bases; junction bases outside the gene matches: 7. The CDR3 length is 14 residues. The germline CDR1 and CDR2 sequences are SQVTM and ANQGSEA. The CDR3 spells CSAGQGATPDTQYF. As DNA, the CDR3 is TGCAGCGCCGGACAGGGGGCTACGCCAGATACGCAGTATTTT.